This entry features one TCR beta chain sequence. Antigen specificity is unknown. TCRdb used MiXCR to reprocess the 5' RACE reads, holding one entry per CDR3 protein. The sample has fewer than 450,000 distinct CDR3 sequences; roughly 18% are singletons. This specimen belongs to a study of CD8 T cells in ankylosing spondylitis. Study results and limitations: A TCR beta motif made of fewer than 10 highly homologous variants seemed typical of ankylosing spondylitis blood.

The germline V gene has CDR1 SGHDT and CDR2 YYEEEE. The CDR3 loop spans 15 amino acids. Trimming took off 0 bases at V and 2 bases at J, with 11 bases between the two ends. This clonotype was obtained from a male donor with ankylosing spondylitis. Sequencing was carried out using blood, either unsorted or a sorted T cell fraction (not recorded which). This rearrangement joins TRBV5-6 to TRBJ1-2; no definite D call. CDR3 sequence reads: CASSLDPQPNYGYTF. CDR3 nucleotide sequence: TGTGCCAGCAGCTTGGACCCACAGCCAAACTATGGCTACACCTTC.